One sample yielded the 24 T cell receptor beta chains listed below, sequenced in a study of memory CD4+ T cells and cytomegalovirus serostatus. The sort gate was single viable CD3+CD4+CD8-CD45RO+ cells for memory CD4+ T cells. Method: immunoSEQ multiplex PCR; TCRdb's copy keeps in-frame clones and lacks some. The table includes 80,000 or so clones, around 78% detected once. The source material was memory CD4+ T cells from blood. These receptors were collected from an adult in good health and CMV-seropositive.

The genes are TRBV19 and TRBJ2-7, with D uncertain. V lost 4 bases and J lost 2, with 6 bases in between. Germline values: CDR1 LNHDA, CDR2 SQIVND (reference sequence). This CDR3 region has 12 residues. This CDR3 reads CASSNIPYEQYF. In DNA form, the CDR3 reads TGTGCCAGTAGTAATATCCCCTACGAGCAGTACTTC.

Concerning this clone: The sample has other DNA sequences that encode this CDR3 too. This sequence joins TRBV5-1 and TRBJ1-1; D may be TRBD1 (5 bases). The CDR3 is made up of 15 amino acids. Germline CDR1 reads SGHRS; CDR2 reads YFSETQ. The V end lost 0 bases, the J end lost 4 bases, and 13 bases lay between the germline ends. The CDR3 is CASSLVGTGGTEAFF. The DNA of the CDR3 is TGCGCCAGCAGCTTGGTCGGGACGGGGGGCACTGAAGCTTTCTTT.

V usage is TRBV7-9 and J usage is TRBJ1-2; D is ambiguous. V was pared by 2 bases and J by 2 bases, with 12 bases between. This CDR3 comprises 15 residues. From germline, CDR1 is SEHNR and CDR2 FQNEAQ (reference sequence). The CDR3 coding sequence is TGTGCCAGCAGCTTATCGCGGCAGATAAACTATGGCTACACCTTC. Amino acids: CASSLSRQINYGYTF.

V is TRBV4-3 and J is TRBJ1-1, with D perhaps TRBD1 (5 bases). In germline, CDR1 is LGHNA, CDR2 YSLEER. V lost 6 bases to trimming and J lost 2 bases, with 10 bases between them. CDR3 length: 13 residues. The CDR3 here is CASSRTPNTEAFF. The CDR3 region has the DNA TGCGCCAGCAGTCGGACACCAAACACTGAAGCTTTCTTT.

The chain carries TRBV5-6 and TRBJ2-5; tentatively, D is TRBD1 (6 bases). The V and J ends lost 5 bases and 5 bases respectively, with 13 bases between them. The CDR3 spans 13 residues. CDR1 is SGHDT, CDR2 YYEEEE, per germline. DNA for the CDR3: TGTGCCAGCAGTTGGGGACAAGGGGAGACCCAGTACTTC. It encodes CASSWGQGETQYF. The full variable domain, in which reference TRBV5-6 and TRBJ2-5 provide the parts outside the CDR3, is DAGVTQSPTHLIKTRGQQVTLRCSPKSGHDTVSWYQQALGQGPQFIFQYYEEEERQRGNFPDRFSGHQFPNYSSELNVNALLLGDSALYLCASSWGQGETQYFGPGTRLLVL.

The CDR3 is CASSLKYEQYF. CDR3 bases: TGCGCCAGCAGCCTCAAGTACGAGCAGTACTTC. The J gene is TRBJ2-7, the V gene TRBV5-1; no clear D. Germline CDR1 SGHRS, CDR2 YFSETQ. Trimming removed 4 bases from V and 4 bases from J, with 6 bases in between. There are 11 residues in the CDR3.

The V gene is TRBV7-9, the J gene TRBJ1-1, with TRBD1 matching over 11 bases. Trimming took 5 bases from V and 3 from J; bases not matched to a gene: 5. CDR1 and CDR2 (germline): SEHNR, FQNEAQ (reference sequence). CDR3 size: 15 residues. The CDR3 DNA sequence: TGTGCCAGCAGCCCGGACAGGGGGCTAGACACTGAAGCTTTCTTT. It is translated as CASSPDRGLDTEAFF.

The chain's CDR3 is CASSLLSGRANEQFF. The CDR3, as DNA: TGTGCCAGCAGCTTGCTTAGCGGGAGGGCTAATGAGCAGTTCTTC. This chain uses TRBV5-6 with TRBJ2-1; 11 bases are shared with TRBD2. This CDR3 spans 15 amino acids. The germline V gene encodes CDR1 SGHDT and CDR2 YYEEEE. Losses at the gene ends were 1 base for V and 7 bases for J; bases not matched to a gene: 4.

The V gene is TRBV7-2, the J gene TRBJ2-7; D call uncertain. Looked up from germline, CDR1 is SGHTA and CDR2 is FQGNSA. This CDR3 region has 13 residues. Trimming shortened V by 0 bases and J by 4 bases, and 7 bases separated the two germline ends. The CDR3 reads CASSLAPRYEQYF. CDR3 coding DNA: TGTGCCAGCAGCTTAGCGCCCAGATACGAGCAGTACTTC.

The rearrangement links TRBV19 to TRBJ1-1; D is uncertain. The germline V gene encodes CDR1 LNHDA and CDR2 SQIVND (reference sequence). The length of the CDR3 is 11 residues. The V end lost 3 bases, the J end lost 6 bases, and 5 bases lay between the germline ends. CDR3 DNA sequence: TGTGCCAGTAGTATTTTGGCTGAAGCTTTCTTT. Translating gives CASSILAEAFF.

This clone has a single count. This chain connects TRBV5-5 to TRBJ1-2; 9 bases align to TRBD1. The CDR3 runs 14 residues. Germline CDR1 is SGHKS and CDR2 is YYEKEE (reference sequence). After removal of 0 bases from V and 5 bases from J, the junction contained 2 bases not matched to a gene. CDR3 loop: CASSLVGQGYGYTF. CDR3 DNA sequence: TGTGCCAGCAGCTTGGTGGGACAGGGATATGGCTACACCTTC.

This clone was counted between two and nine times. V gene TRBV7-2 combines with J gene TRBJ1-2, with 11 bases lining up with TRBD1. With 5 bases clipped from V and 8 bases from J, the junction kept 13 bases outside the gene matches. The CDR3 is 16 residues long. Germline V gene data show CDR1 as SGHTA and CDR2 as FQGNSA. CDR3 in amino acids: CASSLNPGTGGTGYTF. The CDR3 DNA reads as TGTGCCAGCAGCCTAAATCCCGGGACAGGGGGGACAGGCTACACCTTC.

This chain uses TRBV9 with TRBJ2-3, with D possibly being TRBD2 (6 bases). Looked up from germline, CDR1 is SGDLS and CDR2 is YYNGEE. The CDR3 totals 16 residues. Between the trimmed V and J ends, which lost 2 bases and 7 bases, there was a span of 20 bases. DNA of the CDR3: TGTGCCAGCAGCGTCGTAGCGGCGGGCCCTCCCCATACGCAGTATTTT. Residues: CASSVVAAGPPHTQYF.

This chain connects TRBV28 to TRBJ2-1; perhaps TRBD2 as D (5 bases). Germline V gene sequence: CDR1 MDHEN, CDR2 SYDVKM. Trimming left V 6 bases short and J 8 bases short, with 14 bases between. This CDR3 has 13 residues. In DNA, the CDR3 is TGTGCCAGCAGCCGAGGCGATAGCGATGAGCAGTTCTTC. Protein product: CASSRGDSDEQFF. Combining the CDR3 with reference TRBV28 and TRBJ2-1 gives the whole variable domain DVKVTQSSRYLVKRTGEKVFLECVQDMDHENMFWYRQDPGLGLRLIYFSYDVKMKEKGDIPEGYSVSREKKERFSLILESASTNQTSMYLCASSRGDSDEQFFGPGTRLTVL.

This clone was counted once. The chain combines TRBV7-2 with TRBJ1-5; D remains ambiguous. This CDR3 is 15 amino acids long. Deletions cut 3 bases from V and 4 bases from J, with 13 bases between. Germline V gene sequence: CDR1 SGHTA, CDR2 FQGNSA. The CDR3 spells CASSLFHAGNQPQHF. DNA for the CDR3: TGTGCCAGCAGCTTGTTCCATGCGGGTAATCAGCCCCAGCATTTT.

The CDR3 sequence is CASSKGTGGTIWTGAVGELFF. DNA of the CDR3: TGTGCCAGCAGCAAAGGGACAGGGGGAACCATCTGGACGGGAGCGGTCGGGGAGCTGTTTTTT. This chain links TRBV21-1 with TRBJ2-2; the D call in the table, TRBD1, was not verified against the DNA. TRBV21-1 counts as a pseudogene. This CDR3 region has 21 residues.

A few counts support this clone. The V gene is TRBV2, the J gene TRBJ1-1; D gene ambiguous. CDR1 and CDR2 (germline): SNHLY, FYNNEI. CDR3 length: 13 amino acids. Trimming removed 2 bases from V and 7 bases from J, with 11 bases in between. The CDR3 coding sequence is TGTGCCAGCAGTGAAAGGTACGGAGGTGAAGCTTTCTTT. Translating it yields CASSERYGGEAFF.

V is TRBV4-3 and J is TRBJ2-1; 10 bases match TRBD2. Germline trimming cut 0 bases from V and 4 bases from J; bases unmatched to any gene: 3. Germline-derived CDR1 and CDR2 are LGHNA and YSLEER. The CDR3 sequence is 16 residues long. The CDR3 here is CASSQELAGIYNEQFF. CDR3 DNA sequence: TGCGCCAGCAGCCAAGAACTAGCGGGGATATACAATGAGCAGTTCTTC.

The chain couples TRBV27 to TRBJ1-2; D perhaps matches TRBD1 (6 bases). CDR3 size: 15 residues. Germline assignment: CDR1 MNHEY and CDR2 SMNVEV (reference sequence). Trimming shortened V by 2 bases and J by 4 bases, and 14 bases separated the two germline ends. CDR3: CASSLSRGGGYGYTF. DNA of the CDR3: TGTGCCAGCAGTTTAAGCAGGGGCGGTGGCTATGGCTACACCTTC.

The V gene is TRBV5-1, the J gene TRBJ2-3; 10 bases match TRBD2. The CDR3 has 16 amino acids. The J segment lost 1 base and the V segment lost 5 bases, leaving 7 bases of the junction unmatched. Germline V gene lookup returns CDR1 SGHRS and CDR2 YFSETQ. Here the CDR3 reads CASRVGTSERTDTQYF. CDR3 bases: TGCGCCAGCAGGGTGGGGACTAGCGAACGCACAGATACGCAGTATTTT. The whole variable domain, filled in from reference TRBV5-1 and TRBJ2-3, reads KAGVTQTPRYLIKTRGQQVTLSCSPISGHRSVSWYQQTPGQGLQFLFEYFSETQRNKGNFPGRFSGRQFSNSRSEMNVSTLELGDSALYLCASRVGTSERTDTQYFGPGTRLTVL.

The chain joins TRBV29-1 to TRBJ2-5; D is uncertain. V was cut by 7 bases and J by 0 bases, with 9 bases left in between. This CDR3 spans 12 amino acids. Germline CDR1 SQVTM, CDR2 ANQGSEA. The DNA for the CDR3 is TGCAGCGCAGGCCGGTACCAAGAGACCCAGTACTTC. This gives the protein CSAGRYQETQYF.

This chain uses TRBV28 with TRBJ2-1, with 8 bases matching TRBD2. V shed 6 bases and J 3 bases; nucleotides not matched to a gene: 10. Germline CDR1 is MDHEN and CDR2 is SYDVKM. CDR3 length: 16 amino acids. CDR3 nucleotides: TGTGCCAGCAGCCCTAGGACTAGCTCCTTCTACAATGAGCAGTTCTTC. Encoded protein: CASSPRTSSFYNEQFF.

J is TRBJ1-3 and V is TRBV2; no clear D gene. This CDR3 is built from 12 residues. The V end lost 0 bases, the J end lost 3 bases, and 0 bases lay between the germline ends. Germline V gene sequence: CDR1 SNHLY, CDR2 FYNNEI. The CDR3 DNA reads as TGTGCCAGCAGTGAAGCTGGAAACACCATATATTTT. Encoded protein: CASSEAGNTIYF.

This clone was observed once. The chain recombines TRBV29-1 with TRBJ2-5; the D gene could be TRBD1 or TRBD2 (5 bases each). Germline assignment: CDR1 SQVTM and CDR2 ANQGSEA. The CDR3 has 12 residues. V lost 4 bases and J lost 1, with 7 bases in between. CDR3 region: CSVGGVQETQYF. DNA of the CDR3: TGCAGCGTTGGAGGGGTCCAAGAGACCCAGTACTTC.